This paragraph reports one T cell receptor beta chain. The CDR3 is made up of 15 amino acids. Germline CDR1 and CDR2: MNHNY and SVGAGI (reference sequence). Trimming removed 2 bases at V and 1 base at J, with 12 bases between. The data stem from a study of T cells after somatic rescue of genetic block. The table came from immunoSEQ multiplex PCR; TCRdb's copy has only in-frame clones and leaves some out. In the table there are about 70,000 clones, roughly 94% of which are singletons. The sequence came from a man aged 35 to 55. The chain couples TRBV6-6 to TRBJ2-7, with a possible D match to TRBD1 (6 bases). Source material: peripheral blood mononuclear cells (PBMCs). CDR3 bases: TGTGCCAGCAGTTACGGGACACCTTTTTCCTACGAGCAGTACTTC. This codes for CASSYGTPFSYEQYF.